These 22 T cell receptor beta chains originate from one sample sequenced in a study of shared clonotypes between healthy human individuals. TCRdb's copy holds only in-frame clones and misses some; the assay was immunoSEQ multiplex PCR. The table includes more than 2,000,000 clones, around 94% detected once. Sequenced sample: naive CD4+ T cells sorted from blood. The subset is: CD45RA+ positively selected. Every receptor here comes from a man aged 18 to 30 in good health.

V usage is TRBV15 and J usage is TRBJ2-7; D is unclear. Germline lookup yields CDR1 LNHNV and CDR2 YYDKDF (reference sequence). The CDR3 is 14 residues long. Trimming left V 0 bases short and J 3 bases short, with 9 bases between. For the CDR3, the DNA is TGTGCCACCAGCAGAGATCAAGGGTTCTACGAGCAGTACTTC. Protein product: CATSRDQGFYEQYF.

The V gene is TRBV7-2, the J gene TRBJ1-5; D is unresolved. Germline lookup yields CDR1 SGHTA and CDR2 FQGNSA. The ends were cut back, 1 base at V and 0 bases at J, with 7 bases in the middle. The CDR3 length is 15 residues. The CDR3: CASSLVPDSNQPQHF. The CDR3 region has the DNA TGTGCCAGCAGCTTAGTTCCCGATAGCAATCAGCCCCAGCATTTT.

The J gene is TRBJ1-5, the V gene TRBV29-1; TRBD1 might be the D (6 bases). Germline-derived CDR1 and CDR2 are SQVTM and ANQGSEA. The CDR3 loop spans 12 amino acids. V was pared by 7 bases and J by 6 bases, with 13 bases between. The CDR3 is CSASGEGQPQHF. In nucleotides, the CDR3 is TGCAGCGCCTCAGGGGAGGGTCAGCCCCAGCATTTT.

The chain carries TRBV11-3 and TRBJ2-3; D uncertain. Trimming took 3 bases from V and 10 from J, leaving 14 bases between them. CDR1 is SGHNT, CDR2 YENEEA, per germline. This CDR3 spans 13 amino acids. CDR3 sequence (DNA): TGTGCCAGCAGCTTGCGGACGGGTACCGCGCAGTATTTT. It codes for CASSLRTGTAQYF.

This chain connects TRBV2 to TRBJ1-4; D gene unclear. Looked up from germline, CDR1 is SNHLY and CDR2 is FYNNEI. Trimming took 6 bases from V and 8 from J, leaving 13 bases between them. This CDR3 has 13 amino acids. Here the CDR3 reads CASRAGVGEKLFF. The CDR3 nucleotides are TGTGCCAGCAGAGCCGGTGTTGGAGAAAAACTGTTTTTT.

With regard to this clone: At one of its ends the junction is not consistent with the germline gene, which may arise from a read error. This chain connects TRBV10-3 to TRBJ2-7; the match to TRBD2 covers 8 bases. The germline V gene has CDR1 ENHRY and CDR2 SYGVKD. This CDR3 region has 14 residues. CDR3: CAIRSTSESSEQYF. Written as DNA, the CDR3 is TGTGCCATTCGCTCGACTAGCGAGTCCTCCGAGCAGTACTTC.

The J gene is TRBJ2-6, the V gene TRBV4-1; D unresolved. CDR1 is MGHRA and CDR2 is YSYEKL in the germline V gene. This CDR3 contains 17 residues. V lost 0 bases and J 1 base, leaving 10 bases between the germline ends. The CDR3 bases are TGCGCCAGCAGCCAAGATTGGGCATCGTCTGGGGCCAACGTCCTGACTTTC. It translates to CASSQDWASSGANVLTF.

The chain combines TRBV5-1 with TRBJ1-2, with D possibly being TRBD1 (6 bases). Trimming shortened V by 4 bases and J by 8 bases, and 21 bases separated the two germline ends. This CDR3 has 15 amino acids. The germline gives CDR1 SGHRS, CDR2 YFSETQ. CDR3 in amino acids: CASSPRAGGGEGYTF. CDR3 DNA sequence: TGCGCCAGCAGCCCGCGGGCGGGGGGCGGAGAAGGCTACACCTTC.

The J gene is TRBJ2-4, the V gene TRBV7-2, with 7 bases identical to TRBD2. Trimming took 5 bases from V and 6 from J; bases not matched to a gene: 10. The CDR3 is made up of 15 amino acids. The germline V gene encodes CDR1 SGHTA and CDR2 FQGNSA. Here the CDR3 reads CASSLERGRINIQYF. The CDR3 DNA is TGTGCCAGCAGCCTCGAGCGGGGCAGAATAAACATTCAGTACTTC.

This chain joins TRBV10-1 and TRBJ2-7, with D perhaps TRBD1 (5 bases). The V gene's germline CDR1 is WNHNN and CDR2 SYGVQD (reference sequence). CDR3 length: 14 residues. The germline V and J ends were trimmed by 0 bases and 3 bases, with 9 bases remaining between them. This CDR3 reads CASSESKGFYEQYF. The CDR3 nucleotides are TGCGCCAGCAGTGAGTCGAAGGGGTTCTACGAGCAGTACTTC.

To note about this clone: This specimen includes other DNA sequences encoding the same CDR3. The chain is built from TRBV30 and TRBJ1-4; D possibly corresponds to TRBD1 (5 bases). The CDR3 has 14 amino acids. The germline V gene encodes CDR1 GTSNPN and CDR2 SVGIG (reference sequence). Deletions cut 0 bases from V and 8 bases from J, with 13 bases between. CDR3 amino acids: CAWSVRQGGEKLFF. The DNA of the CDR3 is TGTGCCTGGAGTGTACGGCAGGGAGGAGAAAAACTGTTTTTT.

The chain has TRBV7-9 and TRBJ2-7; tentative D call: TRBD1 (6 bases). Looked up from germline, CDR1 is SEHNR and CDR2 is FQNEAQ (reference sequence). The CDR3 consists of 13 residues. V lost 4 bases to trimming and J lost 1 base, with 8 bases between them. CDR3 coding DNA: TGTGCCAGCAGCTACGGACAGTCCTACGAGCAGTACTTC. Translation: CASSYGQSYEQYF.

Concerning this clone itself: The junction and the germline gene differ at one end; a read error may be behind it. The genes are TRBV7-9 and TRBJ1-4; D possibly corresponds to TRBD1 (6 bases). Per the germline V gene, CDR1 is SEHNR and CDR2 is FQNEAQ (reference sequence). CDR3 size: 14 residues. CDR3 DNA sequence: TGTGCCAGCAGCCTAGCGGGGGGCAGGGAAAAACTGTTTTTT. Translating gives CASSLAGGREKLFF.

The chain couples TRBV28 to TRBJ2-1; D is unclear. Deletions cut 3 bases from V and 3 bases from J, with 9 bases between. CDR1 MDHEN and CDR2 SYDVKM come from the germline V gene. CDR3 size: 14 residues. This CDR3 reads CASSFIDNYNEQFF. The CDR3 DNA is TGTGCCAGCAGTTTCATTGACAACTACAATGAGCAGTTCTTC.

The V call is TRBV5-1, the J call TRBJ2-2, with 14 bases that match TRBD2. This CDR3 has 17 amino acids. Germline CDR1 and CDR2: SGHRS and YFSETQ. Germline trimming cut 4 bases from V and 0 bases from J; bases unmatched to any gene: 2. The CDR3 reads CASSTGLAGANTGELFF. The CDR3 DNA sequence: TGCGCCAGCAGCACGGGACTAGCGGGAGCGAACACCGGGGAGCTGTTTTTT. Looking up the rest from reference TRBV5-1 and TRBJ2-2 gives the full variable domain: KAGVTQTPRYLIKTRGQQVTLSCSPISGHRSVSWYQQTPGQGLQFLFEYFSETQRNKGNFPGRFSGRQFSNSRSEMNVSTLELGDSALYLCASSTGLAGANTGELFFGEGSRLTVL.

The V gene is TRBV7-3, the J gene TRBJ2-1; 7 nucleotides match TRBD2. Trimming removed 3 bases from V and 7 bases from J; junction bases left unmatched: 6. The V gene's germline CDR1 is SGHTA and CDR2 FQGTGA. CDR3 length: 14 amino acids. CDR3 sequence reads: CASSLGGPRNEQFF. The CDR3 bases are TGTGCCAGCAGCTTGGGAGGGCCAAGGAATGAGCAGTTCTTC.

The chain recombines TRBV5-4 with TRBJ2-5; TRBD1 might be the D (6 bases). This CDR3 has 16 amino acids. From germline, CDR1 is SGHNT and CDR2 YYREEE (reference sequence). V dropped 5 bases and J dropped 1 base, with 18 bases sitting between them. The CDR3 sequence: CASRIVGAHGQETQYF. In DNA, the CDR3 is TGTGCCAGCAGGATCGTGGGGGCCCACGGCCAAGAGACCCAGTACTTC.

The chain has TRBV27 and TRBJ1-5, with 8 bases lining up with TRBD1. V shed 3 bases and J 10 bases; nucleotides not matched to a gene: 5. The CDR3 covers 13 residues. Germline CDR1 is MNHEY and CDR2 is SMNVEV (reference sequence). Here the CDR3 reads CASSLRQGYPQHF. CDR3 DNA sequence: TGTGCCAGCAGTTTGCGACAGGGGTACCCCCAGCATTTT.

The J gene is TRBJ2-2, the V gene TRBV5-6, with D uncertain. From germline, CDR1 is SGHDT and CDR2 YYEEEE. Trimming removed 7 bases from V and 4 bases from J, with 17 bases in between. This CDR3 region has 15 residues. The CDR3 sequence: CASLMQGRSTGELFF. CDR3 coding DNA: TGTGCCAGCCTTATGCAAGGAAGGAGCACCGGGGAGCTGTTTTTT.

The chain joins TRBV11-2 to TRBJ2-2; 10 bases map to TRBD1. V was pared by 2 bases and J by 5 bases, with 5 bases of the junction left unmatched. CDR1 and CDR2 from the germline V gene are SGHAT and FQNNGV. The CDR3 is 16 residues long. Here the CDR3 reads CASSLFRTGGTGELFF. DNA of the CDR3: TGTGCCAGCAGCTTATTTCGGACAGGGGGGACCGGGGAGCTGTTTTTT.

This clone was counted a single time. The V gene is TRBV5-1, the J gene TRBJ2-3; D is possibly TRBD2 (5 bases). The V end lost 0 bases, the J end lost 6 bases, and 11 bases lay between the germline ends. The CDR3 extends over 14 amino acids. Looked up from germline, CDR1 is SGHRS and CDR2 is YFSETQ. The CDR3 here is CASSLGPPGDTQYF. CDR3 in DNA: TGCGCCAGCAGCTTGGGACCCCCGGGGGATACGCAGTATTTT.

The rearrangement links TRBV5-1 to TRBJ2-7; unclear D gene. Germline assignment: CDR1 SGHRS and CDR2 YFSETQ. V lost 1 base and J lost 1, with 9 bases in between. The CDR3 is made up of 14 amino acids. CDR3 nucleotides: TGCGCCAGCAGCTTGCAAGGACGGTCCTACGAGCAGTACTTC. It codes for CASSLQGRSYEQYF.